A single T cell receptor beta chain is shown here with its context. Generated by immunoSEQ multiplex PCR, the TCRdb table keeps only in-frame clones and is missing some. Counted here are approximately 8,300 clones, around 84% occurring once; the ten biggest clones make up more than 2.5%. V dropped 4 bases and J dropped 5; count of bases not matched to a gene: 5. In germline, CDR1 is SGHRS, CDR2 YFSETQ. The CDR3 sequence is 13 residues long. The sample comes from a study of chemoradiotherapy in HPV16-positive cancers. The V and J genes are TRBV5-1 and TRBJ1-2; 7 bases map to TRBD1. This TCR was sampled from a human donor with HPV-associated anogenital cancer. This material consisted of tumor tissue, taken from a patient who underwent chemoradiotherapy. The DNA for the CDR3 is TGCGCCAGCAGCCTCGGGACAGCTTATGGCTACACCTTC. Its translation is CASSLGTAYGYTF.